Below, 15 T cell receptor beta chains from the same sample are listed, as sequenced in a study of shared clonotypes between healthy human individuals (dated by TCRdb to the early 2020s). CD8 naive samples were obtained by positive selection for CCR7 among CD45RO-negative cells, yielding a CD45RA+CCR7+ population from which TemRA cells were excluded. Libraries came from the immunoSEQ multiplex PCR assay. TCRdb retrieved this table from immuneACCESS and kept in-frame rearrangements only. Not all clones are present; in checked studies, unresolved V genes account for under half, and no reason is known for the remainder. The sample table shows about 610,000 clones, and about 95% are seen once. 0.11% of the sample lies in the top ten. The sample consisted of naive CD8+ T cells sorted from blood. What the cell subset or site label conveys for this sample: CD45RA+CCR7+. All receptors derive from a woman in her twenties or thirties in good health.

This chain links TRBV28 with TRBJ1-5, with TRBD1 as a possible D gene (6 bases). Trimming removed 5 bases at V and 7 bases at J, with 15 bases between. Germline V lookup: CDR1 MDHEN, CDR2 SYDVKM. CDR3 length equals 14 residues. The CDR3 DNA reads TGTGCCAGCAGTATACAGGGCCTCGGCCAGCCCCAGCATTTT. Its protein product is CASSIQGLGQPQHF.

V usage is TRBV4-2 and J usage is TRBJ2-2; TRBD2 matches at 13 bases. CDR3 length: 15 residues. The ends lost 6 bases at V and 6 bases at J; junction bases unmatched: 4. Germline CDR1 and CDR2: LGHNA and YNFKEQ. In nucleotides, the CDR3 is TGTGCCAGCAGTCCTGGACTAGCGGGAGCCGGGGAGCTGTTTTTT. This encodes CASSPGLAGAGELFF.

The chain couples TRBV7-9 to TRBJ2-3; TRBD1 aligns across 8 bases. V lost 5 bases, J lost 10 bases, and 5 bases stayed unmatched. Germline assignment: CDR1 SEHNR and CDR2 FQNEAQ (reference sequence). The CDR3 contains 12 residues. CDR3 DNA: TGTGCCAGCAGCGCGGACAGGGCTGCGCAGTATTTT. This codes for CASSADRAAQYF.

The J gene is TRBJ1-1, the V gene TRBV5-6; D call uncertain. V lost 0 bases to trimming and J lost 6 bases, with 12 bases between them. Germline CDR1 SGHDT, CDR2 YYEEEE. CDR3 length: 14 amino acids. DNA for the CDR3: TGTGCCAGCAGCTTGGGGGCAGGTATTGCTGAAGCTTTCTTT. Its protein product is CASSLGAGIAEAFF.

The chain combines TRBV29-1 with TRBJ1-2; D is ambiguous. V was trimmed by 2 bases and J by 1 base, leaving 11 bases between them. CDR1 SQVTM and CDR2 ANQGSEA come from the germline V gene. The CDR3 runs 14 residues. DNA of the CDR3: TGCAGCGTTGAAACGCAGACGAATAACTATGGCTACACCTTC. This sequence encodes CSVETQTNNYGYTF.

V is TRBV2 and J is TRBJ1-2, with D tentatively TRBD1 (5 bases). V lost 4 bases and J lost 3, with 9 bases in between. This CDR3 has 13 residues. The germline CDR1 and CDR2 sequences are SNHLY and FYNNEI. The DNA for the CDR3 is TGTGCCAGCAGTGGGGGCTCAGACTATGGCTACACCTTC. The encoded protein is CASSGGSDYGYTF.

The chain couples TRBV27 to TRBJ2-1; either TRBD1 or TRBD2 may supply D (5 bases each). CDR1 and CDR2 (germline): MNHEY, SMNVEV (reference sequence). CDR3 length equals 15 residues. The V gene lost 6 bases and the J gene lost 7 bases, with 19 bases spanning the gap. The chain's CDR3 is CASRNSGPMGNEQFF. The CDR3 region has the DNA TGTGCCAGCAGGAACTCGGGACCCATGGGAAATGAGCAGTTCTTC.

The J gene is TRBJ1-1, the V gene TRBV2; no reliable D call. Germline V gene sequence: CDR1 SNHLY, CDR2 FYNNEI. Trimming removed 4 bases from V and 1 base from J, with 7 bases in between. This CDR3 has 13 amino acids. Here the CDR3 reads CASSVRPNTEAFF. CDR3 coding DNA: TGTGCCAGCAGTGTGAGACCGAACACTGAAGCTTTCTTT.

V gene TRBV19 combines with J gene TRBJ1-1, with a possible D match to TRBD1 (5 bases). V shed 0 bases and J shed 7 bases, with 15 bases lying between them. The CDR3 is 15 amino acids. Germline V CDR1 and CDR2: LNHDA, SQIVND (reference sequence). The CDR3 region is CASSIDLWGGNEAFF. For the CDR3, the DNA is TGTGCCAGTAGTATAGATCTGTGGGGCGGAAATGAAGCTTTCTTT.

The chain recombines TRBV7-8 with TRBJ2-5, with 9 bases lining up with TRBD1. The closer fit of TRBJ2-7 to the DNA end suggests the J call may be wrong. CDR3 length: 15 residues. Per the germline V gene, CDR1 is SGHVS and CDR2 is FQNEAQ. In DNA, the CDR3 is TGTGCCAGCAGCTTATGGGGACAGGGTGGCTACGAGCAGTACTTC. Amino acids: CASSLWGQGGYEQYF.

The rearrangement joins TRBV19 to TRBJ2-2; TRBD1 aligns across 10 bases. Trimming cost V 6 bases and J 4 bases; bases outside gene matches: 11. CDR1 and CDR2 (germline): LNHDA, SQIVND (reference sequence). The CDR3 consists of 17 residues. Written as DNA, the CDR3 is TGTGCCAGTAGGAAACTCCGGGACAGGGGACTCACCGGGGAGCTGTTTTTT. It codes for CASRKLRDRGLTGELFF.

The chain has TRBV11-2 and TRBJ1-6, with TRBD1 matching 8 bases. The ends lost 7 bases at V and 3 bases at J; junction bases unmatched: 5. The CDR3 runs to 15 residues. Per germline, CDR1 SGHAT and CDR2 FQNNGV. The CDR3 DNA sequence: TGTGCCAGCATGACAGGGGAAGGCTATAATTCACCCCTCCACTTT. Its protein is CASMTGEGYNSPLHF.

V usage is TRBV11-1 and J usage is TRBJ2-5; D unresolved. TRBJ2-7 explains the end of the DNA better; the J call may be wrong. In germline, CDR1 is SGHAT, CDR2 FQDESV (reference sequence). The CDR3 spans 12 residues. The CDR3 is CASSLGTYEQYF. In DNA, the CDR3 is TGTGCCAGCAGCTTAGGGACCTACGAGCAGTACTTC.

This clone was seen once. V is TRBV7-8 and J is TRBJ2-3, with 7 bases aligning to TRBD2. The germline V gene has CDR1 SGHVS and CDR2 FQNEAQ. There are 15 residues in the CDR3. The J segment lost 5 bases and the V segment lost 5 bases, leaving 10 bases of the junction unmatched. CDR3 bases: TGTGCCAGCAGCCACCCTGGGGGGGTAGAAGATACGCAGTATTTT. Encoded protein: CASSHPGGVEDTQYF.

V usage is TRBV7-9 and J usage is TRBJ2-2; D is undetermined. Trimming left V 3 bases short and J 5 bases short, with 10 bases between. In germline, CDR1 is SEHNR, CDR2 FQNEAQ (reference sequence). CDR3 length equals 14 residues. CDR3 region: CASSFVGRTGELFF. The CDR3 nucleotides read TGTGCCAGCAGCTTCGTCGGACGAACCGGGGAGCTGTTTTTT.